Sequencing of this TCR beta chain was carried out in a study of blood T cell repertoires in COVID-19. Across the study: In each case, the material was cDNA or gDNA derived from T cells, B-cell-depleted T cells, or PBMCs.

The method was immunoSEQ multiplex PCR; TCRdb's version includes in-frame clones alone and lacks a portion of them. The table shows 35,000 to 50,000 clones, with around 83% occurring only once. Trimming cost V 5 bases and J 3 bases, with 8 bases left between them. This CDR3 has 12 residues. This receptor was taken from a woman in her seventies in a cohort sampled during active COVID-19. The chain carries TRBV12-3 or TRBV12-4 and TRBJ2-7; tentative D call: TRBD1 (6 bases). Material: peripheral blood. DNA of the CDR3: TGTGCCAGCAGTGAACAGGGCTACGAGCAGTACTTC. Translation: CASSEQGYEQYF.